This T cell receptor beta chain was sequenced in a study of control samples from healthy donors and cancer patients. Some clones are missing from TCRdb's copy, which holds only in-frame ones; the method was immunoSEQ multiplex PCR. This sample has under 150,000 clones, with roughly 90% found just once. Trimming took 7 bases from V and 3 from J; bases not matched to a gene: 11. The germline V gene encodes CDR1 MNHEY and CDR2 SVGAGI. The CDR3 sequence is 15 residues long. The clonotype comes from a man over 45 with head and neck cancer. The chain combines TRBV6-5 with TRBJ2-7; TRBD1 matches 8 bases. The specimen was PBMCs. CDR3 protein: CASNPGRDRHYEQYF. In nucleotides, the CDR3 is TGTGCCAGCAACCCAGGCCGGGACAGGCACTACGAGCAGTACTTC.